This T cell receptor beta chain was captured by sequencing in a study of cytomegalovirus exposure and HLA in healthy donors. Germline lookup yields CDR1 SNHLY and CDR2 FYNNEI. The V segment lost 8 bases and the J segment 8 bases; nucleotides outside the gene matches: 5. There are 13 residues in the CDR3. A note on this clone: The antigen is unknown.

The repertoire was sequenced with immunoSEQ multiplex PCR; TCRdb's copy has only in-frame clones and lacks some. The sample records about 110,000 clones, approximately 85% being singletons. Study-level findings and limits: Some public TCRs appeared in many individuals, while most sequences were rare. CMV antigen specificity was confirmed in vitro for a few CMV-associated chains.

This receptor was taken from a woman aged 18-29 years in good health and CMV-seronegative. The sequencing input was PBMCs. V and J are TRBV2 and TRBJ2-1, with TRBD1 matching 11 bases. CDR3 bases: TGTGCCAGCCGGGACAGGGGGGGCGATGAGCAGTTCTTC. Translation: CASRDRGGDEQFF.